This passage covers 21 T cell receptor beta chains from one sample sequenced in a study of blood T cell repertoires in COVID-19. Sequencing was performed with immunoSEQ multiplex PCR; in TCRdb, only in-frame clones are kept and a portion is missing. Of about 70,000 clones in the sample, roughly four fifths were seen once. Material for sequencing was peripheral blood. These receptors all come from a woman aged 65 to 85 with acute or convalescent COVID-19.

This chain uses TRBV28 with TRBJ2-7; D not certain. Germline values: CDR1 MDHEN, CDR2 SYDVKM. V shed 5 bases and J shed 3 bases, with 14 bases lying between them. The CDR3 spans 14 residues. DNA of the CDR3: TGTGCCAGCAGTAAGTTATCCGGTGTCTACGAGCAGTACTTC. It codes for CASSKLSGVYEQYF. The whole variable domain, remainder taken from reference TRBV28 and TRBJ2-7, is DVKVTQSSRYLVKRTGEKVFLECVQDMDHENMFWYRQDPGLGLRLIYFSYDVKMKEKGDIPEGYSVSREKKERFSLILESASTNQTSMYLCASSKLSGVYEQYFGPGTRLTVT.

Turning to this clone: At one boundary the junction diverges from the germline segment, which might be a read error. The V gene is TRBV29-1, the J gene TRBJ1-2, with a possible D match to TRBD1 (6 bases). This CDR3 is 8 amino acids long. Per germline, CDR1 SQVTM and CDR2 ANQGSEA. The CDR3 protein is CSGSGHSF. In DNA, the CDR3 is TGCAGCGGTTCGGGACACAGTTTC.

This chain connects TRBV24-1 to TRBJ2-1; 9 bases are shared with TRBD2. This CDR3 contains 17 residues. V dropped 2 bases and J dropped 7; count of bases not matched to a gene: 11. Germline values: CDR1 KGHDR, CDR2 SFDVKD. The CDR3 DNA follows: TGTGCCACCAGTGATTGGGGGCGGGAGGGAGAGAGGAATGAGCAGTTCTTC. Its translation: CATSDWGREGERNEQFF.

This clone was detected a few times. This chain uses TRBV21-1 with TRBJ2-7; no check of the table's D call, TRBD2, against the DNA was made. TRBV21-1 is described as a pseudogene. The CDR3 length is 16 residues. DNA of the CDR3: TGTGCCAGCAGCAAAGTAAATGAGCGCTACTCCTACGAGCAGTACTTC. Its protein is CASSKVNERYSYEQYF.

The chain links TRBV2 to TRBJ1-5; D is uncertain. Trimming took off 4 bases at V and 5 bases at J, with 21 bases between the two ends. CDR3 size: 17 residues. CDR1 is SNHLY, CDR2 FYNNEI, per germline. This chain's CDR3 is CASSGAYRTGRHQPQHF. The CDR3 DNA sequence: TGTGCCAGCAGTGGGGCCTATAGGACGGGGAGACATCAGCCCCAGCATTTT.

The chain uses TRBV28 and TRBJ1-2, with TRBD1 identical over 10 bases. The CDR3 has 17 amino acids. V gave up 6 bases and J gave up 0 bases; unmatched junction bases: 10. The germline V gene encodes CDR1 MDHEN and CDR2 SYDVKM. CDR3: CASRPGTGEAPNYGYTF. DNA of the CDR3: TGTGCCAGCAGGCCAGGGACAGGGGAAGCCCCTAACTATGGCTACACCTTC.

The V gene is TRBV27, the J gene TRBJ2-7, with 8 bases aligning to TRBD2. Germline values: CDR1 MNHEY, CDR2 SMNVEV (reference sequence). With 3 bases clipped from V and 2 bases from J, the junction kept 6 bases outside the gene matches. The CDR3 contains 15 residues. For the CDR3, the DNA is TGTGCCAGCAGTTTCCAGCGGGAGATCCCCTACGAGCAGTACTTC. Translating it yields CASSFQREIPYEQYF.

The chain carries TRBV2 and TRBJ1-4, with 10 bases fitting TRBD1. Germline assignment: CDR1 SNHLY and CDR2 FYNNEI. This CDR3 region has 15 residues. J gave up 3 bases and V 3 bases, and 1 base lay outside the gene matches. CDR3 amino acids: CASSETGGSNEKLFF. CDR3 nucleotides: TGTGCCAGCAGTGAGACAGGGGGCTCTAATGAAAAACTGTTTTTT.

V is TRBV5-8 and J is TRBJ2-2; the match to TRBD1 covers 7 bases. After removal of 5 bases from V and 4 bases from J, the junction contained 5 bases not matched to a gene. Germline lookup yields CDR1 SGHTS and CDR2 YDEGEE. This CDR3 region has 14 residues. CDR3 amino acids: CASRTRGRTGELFF. CDR3 bases: TGTGCCAGCAGAACTAGGGGGCGCACCGGGGAGCTGTTTTTT. Together with reference TRBV5-8 and TRBJ2-2, the CDR3 gives the full variable domain: EAGVTQSPTHLIKTRGQQATLRCSPISGHTSVYWYQQALGLGLQFLLWYDEGEERNRGNFPPRFSGRQFPNYSSELNVNALELEDSALYLCASRTRGRTGELFFGEGSRLTVL.

This chain joins TRBV28 and TRBJ2-7; 8 nucleotides match TRBD1. This CDR3 is built from 13 residues. Germline V gives CDR1 MDHEN, CDR2 SYDVKM. V shed 6 bases and J 4 bases; nucleotides not matched to a gene: 5. The CDR3 region has the DNA TGTGCCAGCAGGGCAGGGGGCGTTTACGAGCAGTACTTC. Translating it yields CASRAGGVYEQYF.

This chain joins TRBV28 and TRBJ2-7; TRBD2 matches at 7 bases. J was trimmed by 5 bases and V by 6 bases; bases with no gene match: 13. There are 15 residues in the CDR3. Germline-derived CDR1 and CDR2 are MDHEN and SYDVKM. The CDR3, as DNA: TGTGCCAGCAGCCCGGGGGGAGGGCCTATCCACGAGCAGTACTTC. Amino acid sequence: CASSPGGGPIHEQYF.

The chain uses TRBV19 and TRBJ1-2, with TRBD1 identical over 7 bases. V lost 5 bases and J lost 2; bases outside the gene matches: 8. The CDR3 has 15 amino acids. Germline V lookup: CDR1 LNHDA, CDR2 SQIVND (reference sequence). The CDR3 spells CASSSGTAANYGYTF. CDR3 in DNA: TGTGCCAGTAGTTCCGGGACAGCTGCCAACTATGGCTACACCTTC.

The V and J genes are TRBV18 and TRBJ2-1; tentatively, D is TRBD2 (6 bases). Trimming shortened V by 2 bases and J by 5 bases, and 10 bases separated the two germline ends. CDR1 and CDR2 from the germline V gene are KGHSH and LQKENI. The length of the CDR3 is 14 residues. CDR3 sequence: CASSPSGGNNEQFF. CDR3 sequence (DNA): TGTGCCAGCTCACCAAGCGGAGGGAACAATGAGCAGTTCTTC.

This clone was seen a single time. The rearrangement joins TRBV5-4 to TRBJ2-7; D may be TRBD2 (6 bases). The CDR3 runs 14 residues. V was clipped by 0 bases and J by 2 bases, with 9 bases between them. Germline loops: CDR1 SGHNT, CDR2 YYREEE (reference sequence). CDR3 in DNA: TGTGCCAGCAGCTTGGGGGACTCCACCTACGAGCAGTACTTC. As protein: CASSLGDSTYEQYF.

The chain is built from TRBV7-2 and TRBJ1-6; 8 nucleotides match TRBD1. The length of the CDR3 is 17 residues. The ends lost 2 bases at V and 5 bases at J; junction bases unmatched: 8. CDR1 SGHTA and CDR2 FQGNSA come from the germline V gene. This CDR3 is CASSLPQGDPNNSPLHF. The CDR3 DNA is TGTGCCAGCAGCTTACCACAGGGGGATCCCAATAATTCACCCCTCCACTTT. Looking up the rest from reference TRBV7-2 and TRBJ1-6 gives the full variable domain: GAGVSQSPSNKVTEKGKDVELRCDPISGHTALYWYRQSLGQGLEFLIYFQGNSAPDKSGLPSDRFSAERTGGSVSTLTIQRTQQEDSAVYLCASSLPQGDPNNSPLHFGNGTRLTVT.

The rearrangement links TRBV9 to TRBJ2-3; TRBD2 matches at 9 bases. V dropped 0 bases and J dropped 4; count of bases not matched to a gene: 3. Germline V CDR1 and CDR2: SGDLS, YYNGEE. CDR3 size: 15 residues. The CDR3 loop reads CASSVVAGEADTQYF. DNA of the CDR3: TGTGCCAGCAGCGTAGTAGCGGGAGAGGCAGATACGCAGTATTTT.

This chain joins TRBV10-1 and TRBJ2-1; the match to TRBD2 covers 11 bases. Trimming cost V 2 bases and J 5 bases; bases outside gene matches: 5. The CDR3 sequence is 16 residues long. CDR1 is WNHNN and CDR2 is SYGVQD in the germline V gene (reference sequence). As DNA, the CDR3 is TGCGCCAGCAGTGAGCCCGGACTAGCGGGCGACAATGAGCAGTTCTTC. Protein product: CASSEPGLAGDNEQFF.

V is TRBV21-1 and J is TRBJ1-4; whether TRBD1, the table's D call, matches the DNA was not checked. TRBV21-1 is termed a pseudogene. This CDR3 has 15 residues. CDR3 region: CASSGRQATNEKLFF. The CDR3 DNA sequence: TGTGCCAGCAGCGGGCGTCAGGCAACTAATGAAAAACTGTTTTTT.

The chain carries TRBV7-9 and TRBJ1-2; D gene uncertain. This CDR3 is 13 amino acids long. The V and J ends lost 1 base and 7 bases respectively, with 10 bases between them. Germline CDR1 SEHNR, CDR2 FQNEAQ (reference sequence). The chain's CDR3 is CASSLDGKSGYTF. The CDR3 nucleotides read TGTGCCAGCAGCTTAGACGGGAAATCTGGCTACACCTTC.

DNA for the CDR3: TGTGCCAGCAGTGACTCTGAAGCTAGCGGGAGAATACAGTTCTTC. This encodes CASSDSEASGRIQFF. The chain links TRBV6-4 to TRBJ2-1; TRBD2 agrees at 10 bases. The CDR3 has 15 amino acids. CDR1 MRHNA and CDR2 SNTAGT come from the germline V gene. Trimming removed 0 bases from V and 13 bases from J; junction bases left unmatched: 9.

This sequence joins TRBV7-3 and TRBJ2-1; TRBD1 aligns across 10 bases. The CDR3 consists of 15 residues. Germline CDR1 SGHTA, CDR2 FQGTGA. The V segment lost 4 bases and the J segment 4 bases; nucleotides outside the gene matches: 4. CDR3 residues: CASSSRGQGYNEQFF. The CDR3 DNA follows: TGTGCCAGCAGCTCTCGGGGACAGGGGTACAATGAGCAGTTCTTC.